The 28 T cell receptor beta chains reported below all come from one sample, sequenced in a study of T-cell memory formation after mild COVID-19. TCRdb ran MiXCR on the 5' RACE reads and lists one entry per CDR3 protein. In the table there are 430,000 or so distinct CDR3 sequences, 20% to 30% of which are singletons. Sequencing used PBMCs or a T cell subset sorted from them (not recorded which). Receptor source: an adult woman who had mild COVID-19 (a few samples of this study predate the infection). Cell type and time point are not known.

This clonotype has only a few counts. The chain carries TRBV4-1 and TRBJ2-7; a weak D match, TRBD2 (7 bases). CDR1 and CDR2 from the germline V gene are MGHRA and YSYEKL. The CDR3 spans 15 residues. V was shortened by 0 bases and J by 3 bases, with 12 bases between the two germline ends. The CDR3 is CASSQDGGGYYEQYF. CDR3 sequence (DNA): TGCGCCAGCAGCCAAGATGGGGGGGGCTACTACGAGCAGTACTTC.

V is TRBV5-1 and J is TRBJ2-7; perhaps D is TRBD1 or TRBD2 (7 bases each). The CDR3 loop spans 14 amino acids. Trimming stripped 9 bases from V and 6 bases from J, with 22 bases between. Germline V gene sequence: CDR1 SGHRS, CDR2 YFSETQ. The CDR3 coding sequence is TGCGCCACTTCACTTAGGGGGCCGGGGGGCGAGCAGTACTTC. Its protein is CATSLRGPGGEQYF.

This clonotype has a handful of counts. V usage is TRBV7-9 and J usage is TRBJ2-7; 11 nucleotides match TRBD1. Germline V CDR1 and CDR2: SEHNR, FQNEAQ (reference sequence). Unmatched junction bases numbered 9, after V lost 6 bases and J lost 2 bases. The length of the CDR3 is 16 residues. Here the CDR3 DNA reads TGTGCCAGCAGGGGGACAGGGGGAAGTGTCACCTACGAGCAGTACTTC. Its translation is CASRGTGGSVTYEQYF. The full variable domain, in which reference TRBV7-9 and TRBJ2-7 provide the parts outside the CDR3, is DTGVSQNPRHKITKRGQNVTFRCDPISEHNRLYWYRQTLGQGPEFLTYFQNEAQLEKSRLLSDRFSAERPKGSFSTLEIQRTEQGDSAMYLCASRGTGGSVTYEQYFGPGTRLTVT.

This chain uses TRBV5-4 with TRBJ2-7, with D uncertain. Trimming shortened V by 1 base and J by 2 bases, and 7 bases separated the two germline ends. This CDR3 is 13 amino acids long. Per the germline V gene, CDR1 is SGHNT and CDR2 is YYREEE (reference sequence). CDR3 DNA sequence: TGTGCCAGCAGCTTGAGGCAGCCCTACGAGCAGTACTTC. Amino acid sequence: CASSLRQPYEQYF.

The chain couples TRBV5-4 to TRBJ2-1; no definite D call. The CDR3 is 13 amino acids. V shed 1 base and J shed 10 bases, with 12 bases lying between them. Germline CDR1 reads SGHNT; CDR2 reads YYREEE (reference sequence). The CDR3 DNA follows: TGTGCCAGCAGCTTGCACGGTTTCTGGGAGCAGTTCTTC. Its translation is CASSLHGFWEQFF. The complete variable domain, with remaining parts taken from reference TRBV5-4 and TRBJ2-1, reads ETGVTQSPTHLIKTRGQQVTLRCSSQSGHNTVSWYQQALGQGPQFIFQYYREEENGRGNFPPRFSGLQFPNYSSELNVNALELDDSALYLCASSLHGFWEQFFGPGTRLTVL.

The genes are TRBV6-1 and TRBJ1-1, with D tentatively TRBD1 (5 bases). Trimming took off 5 bases at V and 11 bases at J, with 15 bases between the two ends. The length of the CDR3 is 12 residues. CDR1 and CDR2 (germline): MNHNS, SASEGT. This CDR3 reads CASSSGTSRAFF. Here the CDR3 DNA reads TGTGCCAGCAGTTCCGGGACTTCACGGGCTTTCTTT.

The chain recombines TRBV5-1 with TRBJ1-1, with 7 nucleotides matching TRBD1. J gave up 4 bases and V 4 bases, and 4 bases lay outside the gene matches. Per the germline V gene, CDR1 is SGHRS and CDR2 is YFSETQ. The length of the CDR3 is 13 residues. The DNA for the CDR3 is TGCGCCAGCAGCCCACAGGGGCCCACTGAAGCTTTCTTT. Its translation: CASSPQGPTEAFF.

This clonotype appeared a single time. The V gene is TRBV30, the J gene TRBJ2-2; D is undetermined. From germline, CDR1 is GTSNPN and CDR2 SVGIG (reference sequence). Trimming left V 2 bases short and J 5 bases short, with 15 bases between. CDR3 length: 15 amino acids. The CDR3 region is CAWSRAWQATGELFF. In nucleotides, the CDR3 is TGTGCCTGGAGTCGGGCTTGGCAGGCTACCGGGGAGCTGTTTTTT.

This sequence joins TRBV6-2 or TRBV6-3 and TRBJ2-2; D may be TRBD1 (6 bases). The CDR3 has 13 residues. V was trimmed by 5 bases and J by 5 bases, leaving 9 bases between them. From germline, CDR1 is MNHEY and CDR2 SVGEGT. CDR3 amino acids: CASSRRGTGELFF. Written as DNA, the CDR3 is TGTGCCAGCAGTCGCAGGGGAACCGGGGAGCTGTTTTTT.

The table lists this clonotype with a count of one. The rearrangement joins TRBV11-3 to TRBJ2-2, with 13 bases fitting TRBD2. This CDR3 has 14 amino acids. The germline gives CDR1 SGHNT, CDR2 YENEEA. J lost 11 bases, V lost 5 bases, and 5 bases had no gene match. Here the CDR3 DNA reads TGTGCCAGCAGCCCCCGGACTAGCGGGAGCGAGCTGTTTTTT. Protein: CASSPRTSGSELFF.

The chain combines TRBV24-1 with TRBJ2-7; 8 bases map to TRBD1. Germline CDR1 KGHDR, CDR2 SFDVKD. V trimming: 7 bases; J trimming: 6 bases; junction bases outside the gene matches: 7. The CDR3 spans 13 residues. The CDR3 protein is CATSPGGEFEQYF. The CDR3 bases are TGTGCCACCAGCCCAGGGGGCGAGTTCGAGCAGTACTTC.

This clonotype has more than one count but fewer than ten. The chain joins TRBV9 to TRBJ2-1, with 12 bases aligning to TRBD2. Per germline, CDR1 SGDLS and CDR2 YYNGEE. This CDR3 is built from 14 residues. V lost 4 bases to trimming and J lost 10 bases; unmatched junction nucleotides: 6. CDR3 sequence: CASSSRTSGNEQFF. The CDR3 DNA is TGTGCCAGCAGCTCACGGACTAGCGGGAACGAGCAGTTCTTC.

This chain joins TRBV4-3 and TRBJ1-1; possible D gene TRBD1, 6 bases. This CDR3 comprises 14 residues. The germline V gene has CDR1 LGHNA and CDR2 YSLEER. V lost 3 bases and J lost 4, with 12 bases in between. CDR3 nucleotides: TGCGCCAGCAGCCACACTACAGGGTCCACTGAAGCTTTCTTT. As protein: CASSHTTGSTEAFF.

This clonotype occurred a few times. The rearrangement links TRBV9 to TRBJ2-7; unclear D gene. The CDR3 runs to 14 residues. CDR1 is SGDLS, CDR2 YYNGEE, per germline. The germline V and J ends were trimmed by 0 bases and 2 bases, with 9 bases remaining between them. The CDR3 DNA sequence: TGTGCCAGCAGCGTAGATGAGGTTCCCTACGAGCAGTACTTC. Amino acids: CASSVDEVPYEQYF.

The table lists this clonotype with a few counts. This chain joins TRBV3-1 and TRBJ2-5; 8 bases are a match to TRBD2. Germline CDR1 reads LGHDT; CDR2 reads YNNKEL (reference sequence). The CDR3 is 15 residues long. Trimming at V came to 2 bases and at J to 4 bases, leaving 6 bases not matched to a gene. The CDR3 sequence: CASSQRLGGGETQYF. The DNA of the CDR3 is TGTGCCAGCAGCCAACGCCTCGGGGGGGGAGAGACCCAGTACTTC.

The genes are TRBV3-1 and TRBJ2-7; 7 bases map to TRBD2. The CDR3 runs to 14 residues. Looked up from germline, CDR1 is LGHDT and CDR2 is YNNKEL (reference sequence). J was trimmed by 2 bases and V by 1 base; bases with no gene match: 2. For the CDR3, the DNA is TGTGCCAGCAGCCAAGGGGAGGGAACCTACGAGCAGTACTTC. Translated: CASSQGEGTYEQYF.

This clonotype appeared once. The chain uses TRBV5-4 and TRBJ2-3, with a tentative D call TRBD1 (6 bases). The CDR3 is made up of 13 amino acids. The germline gives CDR1 SGHNT, CDR2 YYREEE (reference sequence). V was shortened by 4 bases and J by 3 bases, with 9 bases between the two germline ends. Here the CDR3 reads CASSVRGTDTQYF. DNA of the CDR3: TGTGCCAGCAGCGTCAGGGGAACAGATACGCAGTATTTT.

The chain uses TRBV6-1 and TRBJ2-7, with a tentative D call TRBD2 (6 bases). Trimming took 10 bases from V and 4 from J, leaving 17 bases between them. Germline CDR1 reads MNHNS; CDR2 reads SASEGT. The CDR3 extends over 13 amino acids. For the CDR3, the DNA is TGTGCCACGCGGCAAGGAGGGAAGTACGAGCAGTACTTC. It encodes CATRQGGKYEQYF.

This clonotype was picked up a small number of times. The chain couples TRBV9 to TRBJ2-3; D unresolved. The CDR3 spans 15 residues. From germline, CDR1 is SGDLS and CDR2 YYNGEE. With 0 bases removed from V and 6 bases from J, the gap between germline ends came to 14 bases. CDR3 DNA: TGTGCCAGCAGCGTAGGACTGGGGTTCGTGGATACGCAGTATTTT. Translation: CASSVGLGFVDTQYF. Full variable domain (remainder filled in from reference TRBV9 and TRBJ2-3): DSGVTQTPKHLITATGQRVTLRCSPRSGDLSVYWYQQSLDQGLQFLIQYYNGEERAKGNILERFSAQQFPDLHSELNLSSLELGDSALYFCASSVGLGFVDTQYFGPGTRLTVL.

The V and J genes are TRBV30 and TRBJ2-1; D is undetermined. V dropped 3 bases and J dropped 2 bases, with 8 bases sitting between them. The CDR3 loop spans 13 amino acids. Germline CDR1 reads GTSNPN; CDR2 reads SVGIG (reference sequence). The CDR3 region has the DNA TGTGCCTGGAGAGTCCCCACCTACAATGAGCAGTTCTTC. As protein: CAWRVPTYNEQFF.

The chain's CDR3 is CASSPPGTGGPYEQYF. For the CDR3, the DNA is TGTGCCAGCTCACCACCAGGGACAGGGGGCCCCTACGAGCAGTACTTC. The rearrangement uses TRBV18 and TRBJ2-7, with 12 bases aligning to TRBD1. CDR3 length equals 16 residues. CDR1 KGHSH and CDR2 LQKENI come from the germline V gene. After removal of 0 bases from V and 2 bases from J, the junction contained 2 bases not matched to a gene. The full variable domain, rest sourced from reference TRBV18 and TRBJ2-7, is NAGVMQNPRHLVRRRGQEARLRCSPMKGHSHVYWYRQLPEEGLKFMVYLQKENIIDESGMPKERFSAEFPKEGPSILRIQQVVRGDSAAYFCASSPPGTGGPYEQYFGPGTRLTVT.

V usage is TRBV7-3 and J usage is TRBJ2-7; tentative D call: TRBD1 (6 bases). Germline CDR1 SGHTA, CDR2 FQGTGA. Trimming took off 4 bases at V and 1 base at J, with 11 bases between the two ends. This CDR3 contains 14 residues. CDR3 in amino acids: CASSSGAESYEQYF. In DNA form, the CDR3 reads TGTGCCAGCAGCTCAGGGGCGGAGTCCTACGAGCAGTACTTC. Looking up the rest from reference TRBV7-3 and TRBJ2-7 gives the full variable domain: GAGVSQTPSNKVTEKGKYVELRCDPISGHTALYWYRQSLGQGPEFLIYFQGTGAADDSGLPNDRFFAVRPEGSVSTLKIQRTERGDSAVYLCASSSGAESYEQYFGPGTRLTVT.

This clonotype has just a few counts. The chain recombines TRBV3-1 with TRBJ2-7; 14 bases fit TRBD2. After removal of 4 bases from V and 2 bases from J, the junction contained 7 bases not matched to a gene. This CDR3 is 17 amino acids long. The V gene's germline CDR1 is LGHDT and CDR2 YNNKEL (reference sequence). The CDR3 DNA reads TGTGCCAGCAGCCGACGGCCGGGACTAGCGGGGGCCTACGAGCAGTACTTC. Protein sequence: CASSRRPGLAGAYEQYF.

The chain combines TRBV6-2 or TRBV6-3 with TRBJ2-6; TRBD1 might be the D (6 bases). V gave up 4 bases and J gave up 0 bases, with 7 bases separating them. The germline gives CDR1 MNHEY, CDR2 SVGEGT. The CDR3 length is 15 residues. The CDR3 DNA reads as TGTGCCAGCAGTTGGGACAACTCTGGGGCCAACGTCCTGACTTTC. This gives the protein CASSWDNSGANVLTF.

V is TRBV7-9 and J is TRBJ2-7; D ambiguous. The length of the CDR3 is 14 residues. CDR1 SEHNR and CDR2 FQNEAQ come from the germline V gene (reference sequence). V was shortened by 5 bases and J by 6 bases, with 17 bases between the two germline ends. The CDR3 DNA reads TGTGCCAGCAGCCCAAGACGGTCCGACGGCGAGCAGTACTTC. Translating it yields CASSPRRSDGEQYF.

This clonotype was found a few times. The V and J genes are TRBV4-2 and TRBJ2-7; 13 bases line up with TRBD2. This CDR3 spans 15 amino acids. Trimming at V came to 5 bases and at J to 3 bases, leaving 4 bases not matched to a gene. Per the germline V gene, CDR1 is LGHNA and CDR2 is YNFKEQ. The CDR3 sequence is CASSTGLAGIYEQYF. CDR3 coding DNA: TGTGCCAGCAGCACGGGACTAGCGGGGATCTACGAGCAGTACTTC.

This clonotype occurred a few times. CDR3 nucleotides: TGCGCCAGCAGCACAGGACAAAAGGAGACCCAGTACTTC. Residues: CASSTGQKETQYF. V is TRBV5-1 and J is TRBJ2-5; D possibly corresponds to TRBD1 (5 bases). The CDR3 has 13 residues. V was cut by 4 bases and J by 5 bases, with 12 bases left in between. The germline V gene encodes CDR1 SGHRS and CDR2 YFSETQ.

This clonotype was seen only a few times. V gene TRBV24-1 combines with J gene TRBJ2-1; possibly TRBD1 for D (5 bases). CDR1 and CDR2 (germline): KGHDR, SFDVKD. V was shortened by 3 bases and J by 10 bases, with 12 bases between the two germline ends. This CDR3 spans 13 amino acids. CDR3 bases: TGTGCCACCAGTGATCTAGACAGCAACGAGCAGTTCTTC. It encodes CATSDLDSNEQFF.